Below, 24 T cell receptor beta chains from the same sample are listed, as sequenced in a study of blood T cell repertoires in COVID-19 (dated by TCRdb to the early 2020s). Receptor amplification or capture employed the immunoSEQ multiplex PCR assay. As stored in TCRdb, this immuneACCESS dataset retains in-frame rearrangements with V and J assigned. A fraction of the clones does not appear; measured against another copy, unresolved V genes explain less than half of the discrepancy, and the remainder lacks a known reason. Present in this sample are about 180,000 clones, approximately 89% of which were seen just once. Approximately 6.2% of the sample is in the top ten clones. The source material was PBMCs or T cells enriched from blood (not recorded which). These receptors all come from a man in his forties or fifties who had recovered from COVID-19.

The chain recombines TRBV10-3 with TRBJ2-3; possibly TRBD2 for D (6 bases). Germline V lookup: CDR1 ENHRY, CDR2 SYGVKD. Trimming removed 6 bases from V and 2 bases from J, with 15 bases in between. The CDR3 covers 15 residues. In DNA form, the CDR3 reads TGTGCCATCAGCAATCTGGAGGGCTACACAGATACGCAGTATTTT. It codes for CAISNLEGYTDTQYF.

This chain connects TRBV7-8 to TRBJ2-5, with D maybe TRBD2 (6 bases). The CDR3 runs 12 residues. V lost 5 bases, J lost 5 bases, and 9 bases lay in between. The germline V gene encodes CDR1 SGHVS and CDR2 FQNEAQ. The CDR3 protein is CASSRRGETQYF. The CDR3 DNA is TGTGCCAGCAGCCGCCGGGGGGAGACCCAGTACTTC.

This clone has just a few counts. V usage is TRBV28 and J usage is TRBJ2-7; possibly TRBD1 for D (6 bases). The V gene's germline CDR1 is MDHEN and CDR2 SYDVKM. CDR3 size: 16 residues. V was pared by 3 bases and J by 7 bases, with 22 bases between. The CDR3 spells CASSFVPGHFTGEQYF. The DNA of the CDR3 is TGTGCCAGCAGTTTCGTTCCGGGACACTTTACAGGGGAGCAGTACTTC.

The chain links TRBV19 to TRBJ1-2; D remains unclear. The CDR3 has 13 residues. Trimming removed 2 bases at V and 4 bases at J, with 8 bases between. Germline V gene lookup returns CDR1 LNHDA and CDR2 SQIVND (reference sequence). The CDR3 DNA is TGTGCCAGTAGTATACCGGGAACCTATGGCTACACCTTC. As protein: CASSIPGTYGYTF.

This clone was observed a few times. The chain is built from TRBV28 and TRBJ1-5, with D unclear. The ends were cut back, 8 bases at V and 1 base at J, with 15 bases in the middle. The CDR3 length is 15 residues. In germline, CDR1 is MDHEN, CDR2 SYDVKM. The chain's CDR3 is CASCWADRSNQPQHF. The CDR3 DNA reads TGTGCCAGCTGTTGGGCAGATAGAAGCAATCAGCCCCAGCATTTT.

The chain recombines TRBV6-5 with TRBJ2-1; tentative D call: TRBD1 (5 bases). This CDR3 is built from 15 residues. V lost 5 bases and J 0 bases, leaving 11 bases between the germline ends. CDR1 is MNHEY, CDR2 SVGAGI, per germline. The CDR3 reads CASSSSGASYNEQFF. In DNA form, the CDR3 reads TGTGCCAGCAGTAGCAGTGGGGCCTCCTACAATGAGCAGTTCTTC.

The chain recombines TRBV5-1 with TRBJ2-7, with a tentative D call TRBD1 (5 bases). CDR3 length: 14 amino acids. Germline-derived CDR1 and CDR2 are SGHRS and YFSETQ. The germline V and J ends were trimmed by 4 bases and 2 bases, with 13 bases remaining between them. CDR3 DNA sequence: TGCGCCAGCAGCCCCATGGGGCAGACCTACGAGCAGTACTTC. It translates to CASSPMGQTYEQYF.

The chain recombines TRBV18 with TRBJ2-7; 7 bases are shared with TRBD2. V gave up 3 bases and J gave up 4 bases; unmatched junction bases: 12. This CDR3 has 16 residues. In germline, CDR1 is KGHSH, CDR2 LQKENI. The CDR3 region has the DNA TGTGCCAGCTCACCCCTCGGCCAGGCTAGCGGTTACGAGCAGTACTTC. Translated, it gives CASSPLGQASGYEQYF.

The chain joins TRBV23-1 to TRBJ2-2, with D hard to call. TRBV23-1 is an ORF, with its function uncertain. V was clipped by 4 bases and J by 0 bases, with 9 bases between them. CDR3 length equals 15 residues. Written as DNA, the CDR3 is TGCGCCAGCAGTCCGTTTACAACGAACACCGGGGAGCTGTTTTTT. Its translation is CASSPFTTNTGELFF.

The V gene is TRBV5-1, the J gene TRBJ2-7; 8 bases fit TRBD2. Looked up from germline, CDR1 is SGHRS and CDR2 is YFSETQ. This CDR3 spans 12 amino acids. Trimming at V came to 7 bases and at J to 5 bases, leaving 5 bases not matched to a gene. The CDR3, as DNA: TGCGCCAGCGCCGGGGGGGCCCACGAGCAGTACTTC. Its protein is CASAGGAHEQYF.

This chain joins TRBV19 and TRBJ1-1, with TRBD1 as a possible D gene (5 bases). The CDR3 length is 14 residues. V was cut by 3 bases and J by 1 base, with 9 bases left in between. Germline CDR1 reads LNHDA; CDR2 reads SQIVND (reference sequence). The CDR3 protein is CASSIGQGNTEAFF. CDR3 in DNA: TGTGCCAGTAGTATCGGCCAGGGGAACACTGAAGCTTTCTTT.

J is TRBJ1-2 and V is TRBV12-5; 8 bases align to TRBD1. The length of the CDR3 is 13 residues. J gave up 7 bases and V 6 bases, and 7 bases lay outside the gene matches. Germline V gene lookup returns CDR1 LGHNT and CDR2 FRNRAP. CDR3 protein: CASGKGQVPGYTF. CDR3 coding DNA: TGTGCTAGTGGCAAGGGACAGGTTCCTGGCTACACCTTC.

The V call is TRBV29-1, the J call TRBJ1-1; 7 nucleotides line up with TRBD1. Germline V gene lookup returns CDR1 SQVTM and CDR2 ANQGSEA. The CDR3 sequence is 13 residues long. The J segment lost 4 bases and the V segment lost 4 bases, leaving 6 bases of the junction unmatched. The CDR3 reads CSVGNGQVTEAFF. In DNA form, the CDR3 reads TGCAGCGTTGGGAACGGACAGGTCACTGAAGCTTTCTTT.

A few counts support this clone. CDR3 residues: CASSHDRVGGDEQFF. CDR3 DNA sequence: TGTGCCAGCAGCCACGACAGGGTTGGAGGGGATGAGCAGTTCTTC. The chain carries TRBV3-1 (or the pseudogene TRBV3-2) and TRBJ2-1; D is possibly TRBD1 (7 bases). Germline-derived CDR1 and CDR2 are LGHDT and YNNKEL (reference sequence). V lost 3 bases and J lost 8, with 17 bases in between. The CDR3 loop spans 15 amino acids.

The rearrangement uses TRBV4-1 and TRBJ1-1; 7 bases are a match to TRBD1. CDR3 length: 15 amino acids. The V and J ends lost 4 bases and 0 bases, in that order; junction bases with no gene match: 5. Germline values: CDR1 MGHRA, CDR2 YSYEKL. DNA of the CDR3: TGCGCCAGCAGCCGCACAGGGGACATGAACACTGAAGCTTTCTTT. This sequence encodes CASSRTGDMNTEAFF.

The chain is built from TRBV24-1 and TRBJ2-6; D call uncertain. Between the trimmed V and J ends, which lost 4 bases and 0 bases, there was a span of 3 bases. The CDR3 runs 14 residues. Per the germline V gene, CDR1 is KGHDR and CDR2 is SFDVKD. CDR3 in amino acids: CATSDNSGANVLTF. As DNA, the CDR3 is TGTGCCACCAGTGACAACTCTGGGGCCAACGTCCTGACTTTC.

V is TRBV28 and J is TRBJ1-2, with a tentative D call TRBD1 (5 bases). Trimming pared 3 bases from V and 6 bases from J, leaving 11 bases between. The CDR3 runs 13 residues. Germline V gene data show CDR1 as MDHEN and CDR2 as SYDVKM. Written as DNA, the CDR3 is TGTGCCAGCAGTTTGGGGCGCGGTAATGGCTACACCTTC. Amino acid sequence: CASSLGRGNGYTF.

The V and J genes are TRBV11-2 and TRBJ1-1, with 9 bases lining up with TRBD1. Per the germline V gene, CDR1 is SGHAT and CDR2 is FQNNGV. J was trimmed by 5 bases and V by 5 bases; bases with no gene match: 6. The CDR3 is made up of 14 amino acids. The chain's CDR3 is CASSPGQGGTEAFF. In DNA, the CDR3 is TGTGCCAGCAGCCCGGGACAGGGAGGAACTGAAGCTTTCTTT.

V usage is TRBV21-1 and J usage is TRBJ1-1; the table calls TRBD1, which could not be checked here. TRBV21-1 is designated a pseudogene. This CDR3 spans 13 amino acids. For the CDR3, the DNA is TGTGCCAGCAGCCGGACAGGGAGCACTGAAGCTTTCTTT. Translating gives CASSRTGSTEAFF.

This clone occurred a few times. The chain is built from TRBV30 and TRBJ1-3; 9 bases map to TRBD1. CDR3 size: 15 residues. Germline CDR1 reads GTSNPN; CDR2 reads SVGIG (reference sequence). With V trimmed by 3 bases and J by 3 bases, 6 bases remained unmatched. The CDR3, as DNA: TGTGCCTGGAGCGGGGACAGGGCAATTGGAAACACCATATATTTT. It codes for CAWSGDRAIGNTIYF.

This clone has just one count. The chain carries TRBV5-1 and TRBJ1-3, with TRBD1 matching 8 bases. The CDR3 has 14 residues. The germline CDR1 and CDR2 sequences are SGHRS and YFSETQ. Trimming cost V 3 bases and J 3 bases; bases outside gene matches: 2. The CDR3 loop is CASSSGQVGNTIYF. As DNA, the CDR3 is TGCGCCAGCAGCTCGGGACAGGTTGGAAACACCATATATTTT.

V usage is TRBV9 and J usage is TRBJ1-4; 12 bases are shared with TRBD1. Germline assignment: CDR1 SGDLS and CDR2 YYNGEE. After removal of 3 bases from V and 8 bases from J, the junction contained 2 bases not matched to a gene. The CDR3 length is 14 residues. This CDR3 is CASSAGTGGEKLFF. Here the CDR3 DNA reads TGTGCCAGCAGCGCCGGGACAGGGGGCGAAAAACTGTTTTTT.

The chain joins TRBV28 to TRBJ1-4; D ambiguous. CDR3 length equals 14 residues. Germline lookup yields CDR1 MDHEN and CDR2 SYDVKM. Trimming stripped 8 bases from V and 5 bases from J, with 15 bases between. CDR3 bases: TGTGCCAGCTGCAGGAGGAGGCTCAATGAAAAACTGTTTTTT. Translating it yields CASCRRRLNEKLFF.

The rearrangement uses TRBV13 and TRBJ1-2; D is possibly TRBD1 (6 bases). V was shortened by 4 bases and J by 5 bases, with 11 bases between the two germline ends. The CDR3 is 13 residues long. Germline lookup yields CDR1 PRHDT and CDR2 FYEKMQ (reference sequence). The CDR3 sequence: CASSYGQKYGYTF. Written as DNA, the CDR3 is TGTGCCAGCAGCTATGGACAGAAATATGGCTACACCTTC.